A single sample gave rise to the 22 T cell receptor beta chains below, sequenced in a study of T cells of healthy individuals (dated 2018 in TCRdb). Receptor amplification or capture employed 5' RACE. Sequencing relied on an Illumina MiSeq. Starting from the raw public reads, TCRdb applied fastp trimming at Q25, assembled clones with MiXCR and retained in-frame beta chains. Each CDR3 protein appears once, grouped with its most common genes and DNA. The sample contains tens of thousands of distinct CDR3 sequences, 14% to 15% of them found a single time. Together, the top ten hold about 16% of the sample. These receptor sequences come from a human donor in good health.

The DNA for the CDR3 is TGTGCCAGCAGCTCAGACAGGGGCGAGAACACCGGGGAGCTGTTTTTT. It translates to CASSSDRGENTGELFF. This sequence joins TRBV7-2 and TRBJ2-2, with 8 bases that match TRBD1. Trimming cost V 4 bases and J 1 base; bases outside gene matches: 5. The length of the CDR3 is 16 residues. Per the germline V gene, CDR1 is SGHTA and CDR2 is FQGNSA. The full variable domain, its missing parts supplied by reference TRBV7-2 and TRBJ2-2, is GAGVSQSPSNKVTEKGKDVELRCDPISGHTALYWYRQSLGQGLEFLIYFQGNSAPDKSGLPSDRFSAERTGGSVSTLTIQRTQQEDSAVYLCASSSDRGENTGELFFGEGSRLTVL.

This clonotype has only a few counts. The V gene is TRBV6-5, the J gene TRBJ2-1, with D possibly matching TRBD1 (5 bases). The germline gives CDR1 MNHEY, CDR2 SVGAGI. Deletions cut 8 bases from V and 0 bases from J, with 14 bases between. The CDR3 contains 15 residues. CDR3 loop: CASAVTASSYNEQFF. CDR3 nucleotides: TGTGCCAGCGCCGTGACAGCGAGCTCCTACAATGAGCAGTTCTTC.

This clonotype came up many times. The gene calls are TRBV29-1 and TRBJ1-2, with D maybe TRBD1 (6 bases). The CDR3 runs to 12 residues. Trimming left V 4 bases short and J 4 bases short, with 10 bases between. CDR1 is SQVTM, CDR2 ANQGSEA, per germline. The CDR3 region is CSVVQGLYGYTF. CDR3 DNA sequence: TGCAGCGTTGTACAGGGCCTCTATGGCTACACCTTC.

The table lists this clonotype with a few counts. The junction departs from germline at one end; a sequencing error may be responsible. The V gene is TRBV12-3 or TRBV12-4, the J gene TRBJ2-7; D remains ambiguous. The CDR3 has 14 amino acids. Written as DNA, the CDR3 is TGTGCCGGCAGTTTCGGACCGAACTCCTACGAGCAGTACTTC. It specifies CAGSFGPNSYEQYF.

The CDR3 nucleotides are TGTGCCAGCGGAACGACAGGGGCAGATACGCAGTATTTT. Translation gives CASGTTGADTQYF. The chain uses TRBV27 and TRBJ2-3; TRBD1 matches at 8 bases. CDR1 and CDR2 (germline): MNHEY, SMNVEV (reference sequence). There are 13 residues in the CDR3. J lost 4 bases, V lost 8 bases, and 5 bases had no gene match.

In this sample, this clonotype turned up many times. J is TRBJ2-1 and V is TRBV12-3 or TRBV12-4; perhaps TRBD2 as D (6 bases). This CDR3 has 16 amino acids. V was pared by 6 bases and J by 7 bases, with 22 bases between. Here the CDR3 DNA reads TGTGCCAGCAGAAGATTGGGACTCCTGCGGGGTAATGAGCAGTTCTTC. This codes for CASRRLGLLRGNEQFF.

Ten or more counts support this clonotype. The gene calls are TRBV6-5 and TRBJ2-1; D not resolved. The germline CDR1 and CDR2 sequences are MNHEY and SVGAGI. Trimming took 11 bases from V and 0 from J, leaving 11 bases between them. The CDR3 totals 13 residues. The CDR3 here is CAVSQSSYNEQFF. For the CDR3, the DNA is TGTGCCGTAAGTCAGAGCTCCTACAATGAGCAGTTCTTC.

This clonotype came up a few times. DNA for the CDR3: TGTGCCAGCAGCCCAAGACTAGCGGGGGGGGCAGATACGCAGTATTTT. Its protein is CASSPRLAGGADTQYF. The genes are TRBV7-2 and TRBJ2-3; 14 bases fit TRBD2. With V trimmed by 5 bases and J by 4 bases, 5 bases remained unmatched. This CDR3 comprises 16 residues. Germline V lookup: CDR1 SGHTA, CDR2 FQGNSA.

This clonotype has just one count. One end of the junction is discordant with germline, which a read error may explain. The genes are TRBV9 and TRBJ2-7; the D is unclear. Germline loops: CDR1 SGDLS, CDR2 YYNGEE. This CDR3 comprises 8 residues. In DNA, the CDR3 is TGTGCCAGCAGCCCTGGGGACTTC. As protein: CASSPGDF.

This clonotype came up many times. The chain uses TRBV5-4 and TRBJ1-2; a possible D gene is TRBD1 (5 bases). The germline V gene has CDR1 SGHNT and CDR2 YYREEE (reference sequence). Deletions cut 0 bases from V and 3 bases from J, with 15 bases between. CDR3 length: 16 amino acids. In DNA, the CDR3 is TGTGCCAGCAGCTTGGGCTTTGGACAAGTTGACTATGGCTACACCTTC. Its translation is CASSLGFGQVDYGYTF.

This clonotype turned up a few times. The rearrangement joins TRBV7-8 to TRBJ1-3; D may be TRBD1 (6 bases). Trimming removed 5 bases at V and 5 bases at J, with 16 bases between. CDR3 size: 15 residues. From germline, CDR1 is SGHVS and CDR2 FQNEAQ. The CDR3 DNA follows: TGTGCCAGCAGCAACAGGGACATAATTCGAAACACCATATATTTT. Residues: CASSNRDIIRNTIYF. The variable domain in full, with the rest retrieved from reference TRBV7-8 and TRBJ1-3, is GAGVSQSPRYKVAKRGQDVALRCDPISGHVSLFWYQQALGQGPEFLTYFQNEAQLDKSGLPSDRFFAERPEGSVSTLKIQRTQQEDSAVYLCASSNRDIIRNTIYFGEGSWLTVV.

The table lists this clonotype with a count of one. The genes are TRBV10-3 and TRBJ1-2; D is ambiguous. Trimming took off 0 bases at V and 1 base at J, with 6 bases between the two ends. In germline, CDR1 is ENHRY, CDR2 SYGVKD. This CDR3 contains 14 residues. This chain's CDR3 is CAISESVRNYGYTF. DNA of the CDR3: TGTGCCATCAGTGAGTCTGTGCGTAACTATGGCTACACCTTC.

This clonotype was seen repeatedly, ten times or more. This chain uses TRBV25-1 with TRBJ2-5, with D unclear. The germline V and J ends were trimmed by 3 bases and 2 bases, with 7 bases remaining between them. The length of the CDR3 is 13 residues. The germline V gene has CDR1 MGHDK and CDR2 SYGVNS. The CDR3 bases are TGTGCCAGCAGTGAGCCCGGTCAAGAGACCCAGTACTTC. Protein: CASSEPGQETQYF.

This clonotype has ten or more counts. This chain links TRBV19 with TRBJ1-1, with 8 bases matching TRBD1. Germline V gene sequence: CDR1 LNHDA, CDR2 SQIVND (reference sequence). CDR3 length: 14 amino acids. Unmatched junction bases numbered 6, after V lost 6 bases and J lost 3 bases. The CDR3, as DNA: TGTGCCAGTAGCCTGGACAGGGCTTACACTGAAGCTTTCTTT. As protein: CASSLDRAYTEAFF.

The chain is built from TRBV20-1 and TRBJ2-3; D is ambiguous. Germline V CDR1 and CDR2: DFQATT, SNEGSKA (reference sequence). This CDR3 region has 13 residues. V was pared by 6 bases and J by 1 base, with 11 bases between. CDR3 sequence reads: CSALSKGTDTQYF. The DNA of the CDR3 is TGCAGTGCGTTGTCTAAGGGCACAGATACGCAGTATTTT.

This chain joins TRBV10-3 and TRBJ2-1; the match to TRBD2 covers 7 bases. The CDR3 runs 14 residues. With 6 bases clipped from V and 7 bases from J, the junction kept 9 bases outside the gene matches. CDR1 and CDR2 from the germline V gene are ENHRY and SYGVKD. The CDR3 nucleotides read TGTGCCATCAGCGGACGGGACGGGGGGAATGAGCAGTTCTTC. Translated: CAISGRDGGNEQFF.

Many counts were recorded for this clonotype. The CDR3 DNA follows: TGCAGTGCTAGTCTCTCCCAGGCGCCAAGTCCAGATACGCAGTATTTT. Translating it yields CSASLSQAPSPDTQYF. This chain uses TRBV20-1 with TRBJ2-3; D is undetermined. The length of the CDR3 is 16 residues. Trimming took 3 bases from V and 4 from J, leaving 20 bases between them. Germline-derived CDR1 and CDR2 are DFQATT and SNEGSKA (reference sequence).

V is TRBV25-1 and J is TRBJ1-4, with D possibly TRBD1 on 5 matching bases. CDR3 length equals 15 residues. CDR1 MGHDK and CDR2 SYGVNS come from the germline V gene. The V gene lost 4 bases and the J gene lost 5 bases, with 14 bases spanning the gap. CDR3 in DNA: TGTGCCAGCAGTGGGAACGGGGGGAGAAATGAAAAACTGTTTTTT. Amino acids: CASSGNGGRNEKLFF.

Here the CDR3 reads CASSVVTSSGYEQYF. CDR3 coding DNA: TGTGCCAGCAGCGTAGTTACTAGTTCGGGGTACGAGCAGTACTTC. The chain carries TRBV9 and TRBJ2-7; D might be TRBD2 (5 bases). Trimming removed 0 bases from V and 4 bases from J, with 14 bases in between. The CDR3 totals 15 residues. The germline V gene encodes CDR1 SGDLS and CDR2 YYNGEE. Full variable domain (outside the CDR3, taken from reference TRBV9 and TRBJ2-7): DSGVTQTPKHLITATGQRVTLRCSPRSGDLSVYWYQQSLDQGLQFLIQYYNGEERAKGNILERFSAQQFPDLHSELNLSSLELGDSALYFCASSVVTSSGYEQYFGPGTRLTVT.

CDR3 nucleotide sequence: TGCGCCAGCAGGGGAGGACTAGCGGGCTCTAGCACAGATACGCAGTATTTT. Translated: CASRGGLAGSSTDTQYF. The chain carries TRBV10-1 and TRBJ2-3, with 11 positions matching TRBD2. CDR1 and CDR2 from the germline V gene are WNHNN and SYGVQD (reference sequence). The CDR3 spans 17 residues. J lost 0 bases, V lost 6 bases, and 8 bases had no gene match.

This clonotype was counted between two and nine times. This chain joins TRBV7-8 and TRBJ2-1; D remains unclear. Germline loops: CDR1 SGHVS, CDR2 FQNEAQ. The CDR3 totals 14 residues. Trimming left V 6 bases short and J 0 bases short, with 9 bases between. The CDR3 coding sequence is TGTGCCAGCAGGGGCTCCGGCTCCTACAATGAGCAGTTCTTC. This translates into CASRGSGSYNEQFF.

The chain carries TRBV7-2 and TRBJ1-6; D is possibly TRBD1 (6 bases). The V end lost 5 bases, the J end lost 7 bases, and 18 bases lay between the germline ends. Germline-derived CDR1 and CDR2 are SGHTA and FQGNSA. The CDR3 totals 16 residues. CDR3 in amino acids: CASSAGPTGMNSPLHF. CDR3 in DNA: TGTGCCAGCAGCGCGGGACCTACAGGGATGAATTCACCCCTCCACTTT. Combining the CDR3 with reference TRBV7-2 and TRBJ1-6 gives the whole variable domain GAGVSQSPSNKVTEKGKDVELRCDPISGHTALYWYRQSLGQGLEFLIYFQGNSAPDKSGLPSDRFSAERTGGSVSTLTIQRTQQEDSAVYLCASSAGPTGMNSPLHFGNGTRLTVT.